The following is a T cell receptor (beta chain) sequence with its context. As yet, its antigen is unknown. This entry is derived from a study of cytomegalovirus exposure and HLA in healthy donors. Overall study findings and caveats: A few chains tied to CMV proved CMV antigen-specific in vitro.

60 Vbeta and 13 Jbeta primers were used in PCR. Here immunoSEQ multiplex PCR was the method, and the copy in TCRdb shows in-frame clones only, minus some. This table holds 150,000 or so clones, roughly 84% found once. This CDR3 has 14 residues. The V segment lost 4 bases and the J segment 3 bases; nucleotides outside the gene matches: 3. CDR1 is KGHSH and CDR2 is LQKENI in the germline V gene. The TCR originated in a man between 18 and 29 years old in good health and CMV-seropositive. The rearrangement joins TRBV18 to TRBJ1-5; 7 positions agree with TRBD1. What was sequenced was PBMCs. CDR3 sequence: CASSRGQNNQPQHF. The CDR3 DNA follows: TGTGCCAGCTCACGGGGACAGAACAATCAGCCCCAGCATTTT.